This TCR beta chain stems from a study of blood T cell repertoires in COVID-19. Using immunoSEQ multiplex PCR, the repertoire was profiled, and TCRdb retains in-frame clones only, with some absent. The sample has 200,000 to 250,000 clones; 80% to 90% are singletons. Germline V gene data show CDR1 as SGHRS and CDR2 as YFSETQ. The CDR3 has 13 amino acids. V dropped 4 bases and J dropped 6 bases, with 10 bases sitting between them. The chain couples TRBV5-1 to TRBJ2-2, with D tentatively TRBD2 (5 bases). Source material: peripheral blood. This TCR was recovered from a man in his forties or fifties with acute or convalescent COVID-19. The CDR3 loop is CASSPLGAGELFF. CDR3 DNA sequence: TGCGCCAGCAGCCCCTTGGGAGCCGGGGAGCTGTTTTTT.